The 18 T cell receptor delta chains below were found in one sample sequenced in a study of Vδ1+ human thymocytes. Extracted RNA was reverse transcribed into cDNA. CDR3 amplicons came from multiplex PCR with pooled V-gene forward and constant-region reverse primers. TCRdb reanalysed the multiplex PCR reads via CATT. The profile shows over 20,000 delta-chain clones, 6.5% to 10% of them singletons. Whole-study findings and limits: Thymic TRG and TRD repertoires appeared highly polyclonal, with Gaussian CDR3 length distributions.

The antigens for these receptors are not known. The specimen sequenced was Vdelta1+ gamma-delta thymocytes from the thymus. Regarding subset: FACS-sorted CD3+ TCRalphabeta- TCRVdelta1+ TCRVdelta2- thymocytes. These receptors all stem from a child under two years old who had congenital heart surgery.

V usage is TRDV1 and J usage is TRDJ1; D possibly corresponds to TRDD3 (6 bases). CDR1 is TSWWSYY and CDR2 is QGS in the germline V gene. Trimming cost V 3 bases and J 5 bases, with 16 bases left between them. The CDR3 spans 15 residues. The CDR3, as DNA: TGTGCTCTTGGGGAGCGGCTGGGGCCTTTGGATAAACTCATCTTT. It is translated as CALGERLGPLDKLIF.

In the case of this clone: The junction shows a germline mismatch at one end, possibly a read error. The genes are TRDV2 and TRDJ1; 11 bases match TRDD3. From germline, CDR1 is GEAIGNYY and CDR2 EKD. This CDR3 has 19 residues. CDR3 region: CARDTGPGGYPIYTDKLIF. Here the CDR3 DNA reads TGTGCCCGTGACACCGGTCCTGGGGGATACCCTATATACACCGATAAACTCATCTTT.

This chain links TRDV1 with TRDJ1, with a weak D call TRDD2 (5 bases). Trimming took off 4 bases at V and 2 bases at J, with 20 bases between the two ends. CDR1 and CDR2 (germline): TSWWSYY, QGS. The CDR3 is made up of 17 amino acids. This CDR3 is CALGVTSTILKTDKLIF. For the CDR3, the DNA is TGTGCTCTTGGGGTAACCTCTACGATCCTAAAAACCGATAAACTCATCTTT.

There are a few counts of this clone. The J gene is TRDJ1, the V gene TRDV1, with TRDD3 identical over 7 bases. Looked up from germline, CDR1 is TSWWSYY and CDR2 is QGS. Germline trimming cut 5 bases from V and 3 bases from J; bases unmatched to any gene: 24. The CDR3 runs 20 residues. The CDR3 region has the DNA TGTGCTCTTGGGAAGGGGTCCCCAGGCGAGTGGATACGGTTGTCCGATAAACTCATCTTT. Translation gives CALGKGSPGEWIRLSDKLIF.

In this sample, this clone turned up a few times. V and J are TRDV1 and TRDJ1; 12 bases line up with TRDD3. After removal of 2 bases from V and 7 bases from J, the junction contained 23 bases not matched to a gene. CDR1 is TSWWSYY and CDR2 is QGS in the germline V gene. The CDR3 contains 21 residues. The CDR3 nucleotides read TGTGCTCTTGGGGAATTGCCCCTAAGGGGCTGGGGGATACGAACCCCTCTTAAACTCATCTTT. As protein: CALGELPLRGWGIRTPLKLIF.

The V call is TRDV1, the J call TRDJ1, with TRDD3 matching over 10 bases. In germline, CDR1 is TSWWSYY, CDR2 QGS. The CDR3 has 21 residues. Trimming removed 2 bases from V and 0 bases from J; junction bases left unmatched: 18. The CDR3, as DNA: TGTGCTCTTGGGGAATTTAACTTCCTACGCACAACTGGGGGATACACCGATAAACTCATCTTT. It specifies CALGEFNFLRTTGGYTDKLIF.

By share, this clone counts as medium-sized. The rearrangement joins TRDV2 to TRDJ1, with D tentatively TRDD3 (5 bases). Looked up from germline, CDR1 is GEAIGNYY and CDR2 is EKD. Trimming removed 3 bases at V and 0 bases at J, with 16 bases between. This CDR3 comprises 16 residues. Here the CDR3 reads CACDGDYSTYTDKLIF. CDR3 in DNA: TGTGCCTGTGACGGGGACTACTCCACCTACACCGATAAACTCATCTTT.

This clone came up a few times. This sequence joins TRDV1 and TRDJ1; possibly TRDD2 for D (5 bases). Germline CDR1 and CDR2: TSWWSYY and QGS. The CDR3 totals 13 residues. With 9 bases removed from V and 10 bases from J, the gap between germline ends came to 21 bases. The CDR3 here is CALRKGAPPTLIF. The CDR3 DNA follows: TGTGCTCTGAGAAAGGGCGCCCCACCTACACTCATCTTT.

The chain employs TRDV1 and TRDJ1, with D perhaps TRDD3 (6 bases). This CDR3 spans 16 amino acids. Germline assignment: CDR1 TSWWSYY and CDR2 QGS. Deletions cut 0 bases from V and 5 bases from J, with 16 bases between. This CDR3 is CALGELRGWVYDKLIF. The CDR3 bases are TGTGCTCTTGGGGAACTCCGGGGATGGGTTTATGATAAACTCATCTTT.

This clone is labeled medium-sized. The gene calls are TRDV2 and TRDJ1; 8 nucleotides match TRDD3. Germline trimming cut 4 bases from V and 1 base from J; bases unmatched to any gene: 7. Germline V CDR1 and CDR2: GEAIGNYY, EKD. The CDR3 has 15 residues. The CDR3 protein is CACEVAGGLTDKLIF. Written as DNA, the CDR3 is TGTGCCTGTGAGGTGGCTGGGGGACTCACCGATAAACTCATCTTT.

The chain carries TRDV1 and TRDJ1; 9 bases align to TRDD3. V shed 2 bases and J 0 bases; nucleotides not matched to a gene: 16. CDR1 and CDR2 from the germline V gene are TSWWSYY and QGS. The CDR3 runs 20 residues. CDR3 bases: TGTGCTCTTGGGGAAGGTCTCCATCCGGGGGATACACGGTACACCGATAAACTCATCTTT. Encoded protein: CALGEGLHPGDTRYTDKLIF.

This clone was found a few times. The chain uses TRDV1 and TRDJ1, with 9 bases lining up with TRDD3. Losses at the gene ends were 1 base for V and 3 bases for J; bases not matched to a gene: 15. Looked up from germline, CDR1 is TSWWSYY and CDR2 is QGS. This CDR3 has 19 residues. CDR3 loop: CALGERLGWGYGVADKLIF. The DNA of the CDR3 is TGTGCTCTTGGGGAACGACTGGGCTGGGGATACGGGGTGGCCGATAAACTCATCTTT.

This clone was counted a few times. This chain links TRDV2 with TRDJ1; 8 bases map to TRDD3. The V gene's germline CDR1 is GEAIGNYY and CDR2 EKD. The CDR3 sequence is 19 residues long. The V and J ends lost 1 base and 0 bases, in that order; junction bases with no gene match: 15. DNA of the CDR3: TGTGCCTGTGACACATACTTCCCCCATTGGGGGATGAACACCGATAAACTCATCTTT. Amino acids: CACDTYFPHWGMNTDKLIF.

This clone came up a few times. The gene calls are TRDV1 and TRDJ1; no firm D call. In germline, CDR1 is TSWWSYY, CDR2 QGS. This CDR3 is built from 16 residues. V was shortened by 2 bases and J by 0 bases, with 13 bases between the two germline ends. CDR3 nucleotides: TGTGCTCTTGGGGAAGCTCACGGGGCGTACACCGATAAACTCATCTTT. This codes for CALGEAHGAYTDKLIF.

This clone qualifies as medium-sized. V gene TRDV2 combines with J gene TRDJ3; D not certain. V was pared by 5 bases and J by 0 bases, with 7 bases between. The germline V gene encodes CDR1 GEAIGNYY and CDR2 EKD. The CDR3 spans 15 residues. CDR3 in amino acids: CACGSSSWDTRQMFF. In DNA, the CDR3 is TGTGCCTGTGGATCAAGCTCCTGGGACACCCGACAGATGTTTTTC.

The rearrangement uses TRDV2 and TRDJ1; the match to TRDD3 covers 11 bases. The trim removed 0 bases at V and 2 bases at J, leaving 4 bases unmatched. Germline V CDR1 and CDR2: GEAIGNYY, EKD. This CDR3 region has 16 residues. CDR3 sequence reads: CACDTGYWGITDKLIF. The CDR3 nucleotides are TGTGCCTGTGACACCGGGTACTGGGGGATAACCGATAAACTCATCTTT.

In its sample, this clone was seen a few times. The V gene is TRDV1, the J gene TRDJ1; D remains ambiguous. This CDR3 comprises 11 residues. Germline CDR1 reads TSWWSYY; CDR2 reads QGS. V dropped 5 bases and J dropped 6 bases, with 7 bases sitting between them. The CDR3, as DNA: TGTGCTCTTGGGAGGAGCCATAAACTCATCTTT. This gives the protein CALGRSHKLIF.

The genes are TRDV1 and TRDJ1; TRDD3 agrees at 13 bases. TCRdb gives no J gene; it was assigned here by matching the DNA to germline. The V gene's germline CDR1 is TSWWSYY and CDR2 QGS. The CDR3 has 20 amino acids. The junction had 12 bases not matched to a gene; V was cut back by 2 bases and J by 0 bases. The CDR3 sequence: CALGENLQYWGIRDTDKLIF. The CDR3 DNA sequence: TGTGCTCTTGGGGAAAATCTCCAGTACTGGGGGATACGGGACACCGATAAACTCATCTTT.